What follows is one T cell receptor (beta chain) and its context. The sample is drawn from a study of blood T cell repertoires in COVID-19. Study-level information: There were acute and convalescent COVID-19 samples, and they came from the United States, Italy and Spain.

Residents of about two dozen US areas, aged about 18 to 89 years, made up the participants. Cohort 3 recovery required two negative PCRs, clearance, or symptom resolution. V lost 6 bases, J lost 7 bases, and 12 bases stayed unmatched. The CDR3 contains 16 residues. CDR1 is MNHEY, CDR2 SVGEGT, per germline. TCRdb's table, derived via immunoSEQ multiplex PCR, lists solely in-frame clones and lacks some. The repertoire holds hundreds of thousands of clones, with around 88% as singletons. The source is a woman in her thirties who had recovered from COVID-19. The V and J genes are TRBV6-2 or TRBV6-3 and TRBJ1-6, with TRBD1 identical over 7 bases. The sequencing input was PBMCs or T cells enriched from blood (not recorded which). CDR3 DNA sequence: TGTGCCAGCAGCCCCGCTCGACAGGGCACCAATTCACCCCTCCACTTT. Its translation: CASSPARQGTNSPLHF.